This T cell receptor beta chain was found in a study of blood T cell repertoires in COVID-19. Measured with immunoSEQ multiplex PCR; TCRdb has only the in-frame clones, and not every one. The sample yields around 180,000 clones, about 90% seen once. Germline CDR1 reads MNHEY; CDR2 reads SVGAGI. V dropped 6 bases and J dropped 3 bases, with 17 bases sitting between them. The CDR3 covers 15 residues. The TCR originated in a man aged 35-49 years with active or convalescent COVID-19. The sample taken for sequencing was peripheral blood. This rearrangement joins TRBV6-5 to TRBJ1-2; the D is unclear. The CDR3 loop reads CASSSMSYLDYGYTF. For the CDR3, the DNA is TGTGCCAGCAGCTCCATGTCCTATCTCGACTATGGCTACACCTTC.